This TCR beta chain comes out of a study of regulatory T cells in long-lasting Graves disease. On the study more broadly: Newly diagnosed Graves' patients had taken antithyroid drugs under 3 months.

The time point: newly diagnosed GD, antithyroid drugs for less than 3 months. TCR sequences were obtained from RNA taken from PBMCs. To make TCR beta libraries, researchers used iRepertoire HTBI primers and Arm-PCR of CDR3 regions. TCRdb fed the multiplex PCR reads into MiXCR, producing one record per CDR3 protein. The table has 300,000 to 400,000 distinct CDR3 sequences, 16% seen once; the top ten hold 30%. This CDR3 has 14 residues. V dropped 6 bases and J dropped 5; count of bases not matched to a gene: 6. The germline V gene has CDR1 MNHNS and CDR2 SASEGT. In addition, the sample was reused for a study of T cells in Graves' hyperthyroidism and ophthalmopathy. In that study: The primer set for the first-round RT-PCR of the TCR CDR3 was HTBI.

V is TRBV6-1 and J is TRBJ2-1; 8 bases map to TRBD1. The sequencing here drew on peripheral blood mononuclear cells (PBMCs), taken at new diagnosis, from a patient treated with antithyroid drugs. The sequence was obtained from a man aged 35 to 55 with Graves disease. The CDR3 region is CASRQGVRNNEQFF. The CDR3 DNA is TGTGCCAGCAGACAGGGGGTACGAAACAATGAGCAGTTCTTC.